Listed here are 10 T cell receptor beta chains from one sample, sequenced in a study of vaccination and CD4 T cells after COVID-19. Sequencing of the DNA from cultured CD4+ T cells was carried out with the Oncomine TCR Beta short-read assay. TCRdb independently ran MiXCR on the PCR reads; one entry per CDR3 protein. The data hold around 20,000 distinct CDR3 sequences, with about 42% observed a single time. Treatment of the sample: roughly ten-day PBMC culture with coronavirus spike peptide pools or control peptides (ViraFEST assay). No antigen has been assigned to these receptors. The material was CD4+ T cells from blood, cultured in vitro, obtained before SARS-CoV-2 vaccination. The receptors originated from a human donor who had recovered from COVID-19.

The chain uses TRBV7-8 and TRBJ2-5; the match to TRBD2 covers 15 bases. This CDR3 contains 20 residues. CDR1 is SGHVS and CDR2 is FQNEAQ in the germline V gene. The trim removed 5 bases at V and 5 bases at J, leaving 18 bases unmatched. CDR3 sequence reads: CASSPHLPGLAGGFPETQYF. For the CDR3, the DNA is TGTGCCAGCAGCCCACATCTCCCGGGACTAGCGGGAGGTTTTCCGGAGACCCAGTACTTC.

The rearrangement links TRBV28 to TRBJ1-6, with 10 bases fitting TRBD1. The trim removed 5 bases at V and 11 bases at J, leaving 9 bases unmatched. Looked up from germline, CDR1 is MDHEN and CDR2 is SYDVKM. The CDR3 runs 15 residues. CDR3 loop: CASSMPGQGLAPLHF. The CDR3 nucleotides read TGTGCCAGCAGTATGCCGGGACAGGGGCTGGCACCCCTCCACTTT.

The rearrangement links TRBV2 to TRBJ2-7; D remains ambiguous. Germline CDR1 and CDR2: SNHLY and FYNNEI. Trimming left V 6 bases short and J 1 base short, with 7 bases between. This CDR3 is built from 12 residues. CDR3 DNA sequence: TGTGCCAGCAGGGCTGATTCCTACGAGCAGTACTTC. Protein sequence: CASRADSYEQYF.

V usage is TRBV2 and J usage is TRBJ2-1, with 9 nucleotides matching TRBD2. Germline V gene lookup returns CDR1 SNHLY and CDR2 FYNNEI. J gave up 10 bases and V 7 bases, and 14 bases lay outside the gene matches. This CDR3 has 15 amino acids. The CDR3 DNA sequence: TGTGCCAGCACCCGAGGACTAGGACTAGCGCAGGAGCAGTTCTTC. Protein product: CASTRGLGLAQEQFF.

The chain employs TRBV27 and TRBJ1-6; maybe TRBD1 (5 bases). CDR1 is MNHEY and CDR2 is SMNVEV in the germline V gene (reference sequence). The V gene lost 5 bases and the J gene lost 6 bases, with 23 bases spanning the gap. The CDR3 runs to 18 residues. The CDR3 is CASSGIWVTGTVNSPLHF. CDR3 sequence (DNA): TGTGCCAGCAGTGGAATCTGGGTAACCGGGACTGTTAATTCACCCCTCCACTTT.

This chain uses TRBV5-4 with TRBJ2-7; a weak D match, TRBD1 (6 bases). Looked up from germline, CDR1 is SGHNT and CDR2 is YYREEE (reference sequence). This CDR3 region has 13 residues. Trimming pared 5 bases from V and 8 bases from J, leaving 17 bases between. This CDR3 reads CASSLATGPQQYF. In DNA, the CDR3 is TGTGCCAGCAGTTTAGCTACAGGGCCCCAGCAGTACTTC.

This clonotype was observed a few times. The chain couples TRBV20-1 to TRBJ1-1, with 8 bases fitting TRBD1. With 1 base clipped from V and 2 bases from J, the junction kept 9 bases outside the gene matches. Germline V gene lookup returns CDR1 DFQATT and CDR2 SNEGSKA (reference sequence). The CDR3 extends over 16 amino acids. The CDR3 spells CSARGLHRGANTEAFF. CDR3 bases: TGCAGTGCTAGAGGACTCCACAGGGGGGCAAACACTGAAGCTTTCTTT.

This clonotype was seen only a few times. V is TRBV19 and J is TRBJ1-5; weak D call: TRBD1 (6 bases). There are 13 residues in the CDR3. Trimming took off 4 bases at V and 7 bases at J, with 11 bases between the two ends. The germline V gene has CDR1 LNHDA and CDR2 SQIVND (reference sequence). The DNA of the CDR3 is TGTGCCAGTAGTAGGGGTGGGGGCCAGCCCCAGCATTTT. The encoded protein is CASSRGGGQPQHF. Filled out from reference TRBV19 and TRBJ1-5, the complete variable domain reads DGGITQSPKYLFRKEGQNVTLSCEQNLNHDAMYWYRQDPGQGLRLIYYSQIVNDFQKGDIAEGYSVSREKKESFPLTVTSAQKNPTAFYLCASSRGGGQPQHFGDGTRLSIL.

The chain joins TRBV20-1 to TRBJ1-1, with D tentatively TRBD1 (6 bases). Trimming took 5 bases from V and 2 from J, leaving 15 bases between them. Germline assignment: CDR1 DFQATT and CDR2 SNEGSKA (reference sequence). The CDR3 runs to 14 residues. The CDR3 sequence: CSARPGHLNTEAFF. The CDR3 nucleotides are TGCAGTGCTCGGCCGGGACACTTAAACACTGAAGCTTTCTTT.

This clonotype was seen a few times. The CDR3 DNA follows: TGTGCCAGTAGCCCTGGCCCGTTATCTAGCACAGATACGCAGTATTTT. This encodes CASSPGPLSSTDTQYF. This rearrangement joins TRBV19 to TRBJ2-3; no firm D call. The V end lost 6 bases, the J end lost 0 bases, and 16 bases lay between the germline ends. The germline V gene has CDR1 LNHDA and CDR2 SQIVND (reference sequence). The CDR3 runs to 16 residues.